This T cell receptor (beta chain) was profiled in a study of blood T cell repertoires in COVID-19. Study summary: Sites in the United States, Italy and Spain provided acute and convalescent COVID-19 samples. Sources were T cells, B-cell-depleted T cells, or PBMCs; the material itself was cDNA or gDNA.

Clones were sequenced by immunoSEQ multiplex PCR, and TCRdb holds only the in-frame ones, with some missing. The sample records 250,000 or so clones, approximately 85% being singletons. The germline V gene encodes CDR1 SGHTA and CDR2 FQGNSA. The CDR3 spans 16 residues. Trimming cost V 5 bases and J 0 bases, with 15 bases left between them. The chain carries TRBV7-2 and TRBJ2-3; D is unresolved. Sequences were obtained from peripheral blood. The source of this sequence is a woman younger than 45 with acute or convalescent COVID-19. CDR3 DNA sequence: TGTGCCAGCAGCATACAAGCGTCCCCTAGCACAGATACGCAGTATTTT. It is translated as CASSIQASPSTDTQYF. Variable domain in full (rest from reference TRBV7-2 and TRBJ2-3): GAGVSQSPSNKVTEKGKDVELRCDPISGHTALYWYRQSLGQGLEFLIYFQGNSAPDKSGLPSDRFSAERTGGSVSTLTIQRTQQEDSAVYLCASSIQASPSTDTQYFGPGTRLTVL.